Each of the 28 T cell receptor beta chains below was sequenced from the same sample in a study of blood T cell repertoires in COVID-19 (TCRdb year 2020). The method behind the library was the immunoSEQ multiplex PCR assay. This immuneACCESS table, as held by TCRdb, lists in-frame sequences with V and J called but not all clones. Of the missing ones, under half trace to an unresolved V gene in checked studies; the others have no known cause. In all, the sample holds 40,000 to 50,000 clones, and 89% of those were seen once. 6.2% of the sample is held by the ten biggest clonotypes. Source material: peripheral blood. These receptors were collected from a human donor in a cohort sampled during active COVID-19.

The V and J genes are TRBV3-1 (or the pseudogene TRBV3-2) and TRBJ1-5; the D gene is possibly TRBD1 (5 bases). The V end was cut by 0 bases, the J end by 6 bases, with 9 bases between. The germline V gene encodes CDR1 LGHDT and CDR2 YNNKEL (reference sequence). CDR3 length: 14 amino acids. The CDR3 reads CASSQEGGGQPQHF. In DNA, the CDR3 is TGTGCCAGCAGCCAAGAGGGGGGTGGTCAGCCCCAGCATTTT.

The V call is TRBV7-2, the J call TRBJ2-7; 9 bases match TRBD2. Germline V CDR1 and CDR2: SGHTA, FQGNSA. The CDR3 consists of 15 residues. With V trimmed by 4 bases and J by 2 bases, 6 bases remained unmatched. CDR3 protein: CASSYIAGVPYEQYF. The CDR3 nucleotides read TGTGCCAGCAGCTACATAGCGGGGGTCCCCTACGAGCAGTACTTC.

The rearrangement joins TRBV4-3 to TRBJ2-5; maybe TRBD2 (6 bases). This CDR3 contains 13 residues. Germline values: CDR1 LGHNA, CDR2 YSLEER. V lost 2 bases to trimming and J lost 9 bases, with 13 bases between them. Written as DNA, the CDR3 is TGCGCCAGCAGCCAAAGTCTTACGGGGGCCCAGTACTTC. Amino acids: CASSQSLTGAQYF.

This chain links TRBV4-3 with TRBJ1-2; 9 bases are a match to TRBD1. This CDR3 comprises 14 residues. The ends lost 1 base at V and 8 bases at J; junction bases unmatched: 5. Germline V gene data show CDR1 as LGHNA and CDR2 as YSLEER. For the CDR3, the DNA is TGCGCCAGCAGCCAAGCGGGGACAGGGTACGGCTACACCTTC. Its protein product is CASSQAGTGYGYTF.

This sequence joins TRBV2 and TRBJ2-5; 7 bases are shared with TRBD1. The CDR3 is made up of 14 amino acids. In germline, CDR1 is SNHLY, CDR2 FYNNEI. The V gene end was trimmed by 5 bases and the J gene end by 5 bases; junction bases not matched to a gene: 8. CDR3 coding DNA: TGTGCCAGCAGTTACAGGGGAATCAGGGAGACCCAGTACTTC. This codes for CASSYRGIRETQYF. Full variable domain (outside the CDR3, taken from reference TRBV2 and TRBJ2-5): EPEVTQTPSHQVTQMGQEVILRCVPISNHLYFYWYRQILGQKVEFLVSFYNNEISEKSEIFDDQFSVERPDGSNFTLKIRSTKLEDSAMYFCASSYRGIRETQYFGPGTRLLVL.

V gene TRBV19 combines with J gene TRBJ2-7; no firm D call. CDR3 length: 14 residues. V was pared by 6 bases and J by 0 bases, with 12 bases between. Germline CDR1 LNHDA, CDR2 SQIVND (reference sequence). The CDR3 coding sequence is TGTGCCAGTAGCCGAGCCCTAAGCTCCTACGAGCAGTACTTC. Residues: CASSRALSSYEQYF.

The genes are TRBV11-3 and TRBJ2-2; D perhaps matches TRBD2 (6 bases). The CDR3 covers 19 residues. Trimming pared 1 base from V and 4 bases from J, leaving 22 bases between. Germline V gene lookup returns CDR1 SGHNT and CDR2 YENEEA. CDR3 sequence: CASSLVGWSTGTRTGELFF. DNA for the CDR3: TGTGCCAGCAGCTTAGTGGGGTGGTCTACCGGGACTCGCACCGGGGAGCTGTTTTTT.

CDR3 DNA: TGCGCCAGCAGCTTGACTCCGGGACAGGGGGCCGGGGAGCTGTTTTTT. Translation gives CASSLTPGQGAGELFF. The chain uses TRBV5-1 and TRBJ2-2; TRBD1 aligns across 11 bases. The germline gives CDR1 SGHRS, CDR2 YFSETQ. The CDR3 length is 16 residues. Trimming at V came to 1 base and at J to 6 bases, leaving 5 bases not matched to a gene.

In its sample, this clone was seen once. The chain links TRBV9 to TRBJ1-2; D is perhaps TRBD1 (6 bases). V lost 0 bases and J lost 3, with 15 bases in between. The germline CDR1 and CDR2 sequences are SGDLS and YYNGEE. There are 16 residues in the CDR3. For the CDR3, the DNA is TGTGCCAGCAGCGTAGCAGAGGGGGAAGTTGACTATGGCTACACCTTC. Amino acids: CASSVAEGEVDYGYTF.

The V gene is TRBV18, the J gene TRBJ2-7, with a tentative D call TRBD1 (6 bases). CDR1 is KGHSH, CDR2 LQKENI, per germline. This CDR3 contains 16 residues. V gave up 3 bases and J gave up 0 bases, with 15 bases separating them. CDR3 residues: CASSPFGRGSSYEQYF. Here the CDR3 DNA reads TGTGCCAGCTCACCCTTTGGCAGGGGCTCCTCCTACGAGCAGTACTTC.

This chain joins TRBV7-2 and TRBJ1-1, with no clear D. CDR1 SGHTA and CDR2 FQGNSA come from the germline V gene. V lost 1 base to trimming and J lost 4 bases, with 7 bases between them. CDR3 size: 13 residues. The CDR3 nucleotides are TGTGCCAGCAGCTTAGGGGCCCTCACTGAAGCTTTCTTT. It encodes CASSLGALTEAFF. The whole variable domain, remainder taken from reference TRBV7-2 and TRBJ1-1, is GAGVSQSPSNKVTEKGKDVELRCDPISGHTALYWYRQSLGQGLEFLIYFQGNSAPDKSGLPSDRFSAERTGGSVSTLTIQRTQQEDSAVYLCASSLGALTEAFFGQGTRLTVV.

J is TRBJ1-5 and V is TRBV11-2; tentatively, D is TRBD1 (5 bases). V lost 1 base, J lost 9 bases, and 16 bases lay in between. The V gene's germline CDR1 is SGHAT and CDR2 FQNNGV. The CDR3 is 15 amino acids. DNA of the CDR3: TGTGCCAGCAGCTTAGGTCCCCGGGGACTCGGGCCCCAGCATTTT. As protein: CASSLGPRGLGPQHF.

This clone was recorded once. This chain joins TRBV2 and TRBJ2-4, with D hard to call. The CDR3 covers 16 residues. Trimming stripped 0 bases from V and 1 base from J, with 10 bases between. The germline gives CDR1 SNHLY, CDR2 FYNNEI. CDR3 in amino acids: CASSEAAGFAKNIQYF. The CDR3 DNA is TGTGCCAGCAGTGAAGCGGCAGGCTTCGCCAAAAACATTCAGTACTTC.

The J gene is TRBJ1-1, the V gene TRBV2; 9 positions agree with TRBD1. V lost 6 bases, J lost 4 bases, and 3 bases stayed unmatched. The germline CDR1 and CDR2 sequences are SNHLY and FYNNEI. The CDR3 totals 13 residues. The CDR3: CASSVTGGTEAFF. CDR3 DNA sequence: TGTGCCAGCAGCGTGACAGGGGGCACTGAAGCTTTCTTT.

The chain employs TRBV11-2 and TRBJ2-7, with 12 bases aligning to TRBD1. The CDR3 consists of 17 residues. Germline values: CDR1 SGHAT, CDR2 FQNNGV. J lost 4 bases, V lost 5 bases, and 12 bases had no gene match. The CDR3 nucleotides read TGTGCCAGCAGCCCCACCCCGGGACAGGGGGCGCTTTACGAGCAGTACTTC. As protein: CASSPTPGQGALYEQYF. The full variable domain, with the rest looked up from reference TRBV11-2 and TRBJ2-7, is EAGVAQSPRYKIIEKRQSVAFWCNPISGHATLYWYQQILGQGPKLLIQFQNNGVVDDSQLPKDRFSAERLKGVDSTLKIQPAKLEDSAVYLCASSPTPGQGALYEQYFGPGTRLTVT.

This chain links TRBV5-1 with TRBJ1-5; D call uncertain. This CDR3 is 13 amino acids long. V shed 1 base and J shed 4 bases, with 6 bases lying between them. Germline CDR1 is SGHRS and CDR2 is YFSETQ. The CDR3, as DNA: TGCGCCAGCAGCTTGAATGAGAATCAGCCCCAGCATTTT. As protein: CASSLNENQPQHF.

This clone was seen a few times. V usage is TRBV12-3 or TRBV12-4 and J usage is TRBJ2-2, with D unclear. V dropped 6 bases and J dropped 1 base, with 6 bases sitting between them. This CDR3 spans 13 amino acids. The CDR3 sequence is CASRSLNTGELFF. For the CDR3, the DNA is TGTGCCAGCAGGAGTTTGAACACCGGGGAGCTGTTTTTT.

The V call is TRBV9, the J call TRBJ2-2, with a weak D call TRBD2 (5 bases). The CDR3 totals 15 residues. Germline CDR1 is SGDLS and CDR2 is YYNGEE. V lost 1 base and J lost 4, with 11 bases in between. The CDR3 region is CASSVSGISTGELFF. DNA for the CDR3: TGTGCCAGCAGCGTATCGGGGATAAGCACCGGGGAGCTGTTTTTT.

The V gene is TRBV6-1, the J gene TRBJ2-6; 10 bases line up with TRBD1. Per the germline V gene, CDR1 is MNHNS and CDR2 is SASEGT. V dropped 4 bases and J dropped 1; count of bases not matched to a gene: 7. The CDR3 has 18 residues. CDR3 bases: TGTGCCAGCAGTGCCCGGGACAGGGGAAGATCTGGGGCCAACGTCCTGACTTTC. It codes for CASSARDRGRSGANVLTF.

The J gene is TRBJ2-3, the V gene TRBV29-1; TRBD2 agrees at 7 bases. This CDR3 region has 13 residues. The germline gives CDR1 SQVTM, CDR2 ANQGSEA. Unmatched junction bases numbered 2, after V lost 4 bases and J lost 1 base. The CDR3 sequence is CSVGRGGTDTQYF. CDR3 in DNA: TGCAGCGTTGGACGGGGGGGCACAGATACGCAGTATTTT.

The chain recombines TRBV19 with TRBJ2-3; TRBD2 might be the D (7 bases). The germline V gene has CDR1 LNHDA and CDR2 SQIVND (reference sequence). With 5 bases removed from V and 2 bases from J, the gap between germline ends came to 17 bases. CDR3 length: 16 residues. Here the CDR3 reads CASSASLGGPTDTQYF. The CDR3 DNA sequence: TGTGCCAGTAGTGCGTCGTTGGGGGGGCCCACAGATACGCAGTATTTT. Full variable domain (remainder filled in from reference TRBV19 and TRBJ2-3): DGGITQSPKYLFRKEGQNVTLSCEQNLNHDAMYWYRQDPGQGLRLIYYSQIVNDFQKGDIAEGYSVSREKKESFPLTVTSAQKNPTAFYLCASSASLGGPTDTQYFGPGTRLTVL.

This clone appeared once. The rearrangement links TRBV7-6 to TRBJ2-1; no clear D. Trimming removed 5 bases from V and 4 bases from J, with 12 bases in between. The germline V gene encodes CDR1 SGHVS and CDR2 FNYEAQ. This CDR3 is built from 14 residues. In DNA, the CDR3 is TGTGCCAGCAGCCCCTCCCACATTTACAATGAGCAGTTCTTC. This sequence encodes CASSPSHIYNEQFF.

This clone occurred once. The CDR3 nucleotides read TGTGCCAGTAGTTTACAGGGGACCCACCTCAAAAACACTGAAGCTTTCTTT. Residues: CASSLQGTHLKNTEAFF. The V call is TRBV19, the J call TRBJ1-1; 7 bases are shared with TRBD1. Trimming took 5 bases from V and 2 from J; bases not matched to a gene: 14. CDR1 is LNHDA and CDR2 is SQIVND in the germline V gene (reference sequence). CDR3 length: 17 amino acids. The full variable domain, rest sourced from reference TRBV19 and TRBJ1-1, is DGGITQSPKYLFRKEGQNVTLSCEQNLNHDAMYWYRQDPGQGLRLIYYSQIVNDFQKGDIAEGYSVSREKKESFPLTVTSAQKNPTAFYLCASSLQGTHLKNTEAFFGQGTRLTVV.

The V gene is TRBV4-2, the J gene TRBJ1-1; D remains unclear. There are 14 residues in the CDR3. V shed 0 bases and J shed 2 bases, with 7 bases lying between them. The germline gives CDR1 LGHNA, CDR2 YNFKEQ. CDR3 in DNA: TGTGCCAGCAGCCAAGATGGCCCCAACACTGAAGCTTTCTTT. Its translation: CASSQDGPNTEAFF.

This clone occurred once. The chain carries TRBV10-3 and TRBJ1-5; TRBD1 matches at 10 bases. The CDR3 extends over 16 amino acids. J was trimmed by 7 bases and V by 2 bases; bases with no gene match: 8. Germline V gene sequence: CDR1 ENHRY, CDR2 SYGVKD. The CDR3 region is CAISETGTGVGQPQHF. Here the CDR3 DNA reads TGTGCCATCAGTGAGACCGGGACAGGGGTCGGACAGCCCCAGCATTTT.

The chain couples TRBV18 to TRBJ2-5; D not resolved. V was clipped by 3 bases and J by 5 bases, with 10 bases between them. Germline assignment: CDR1 KGHSH and CDR2 LQKENI. The CDR3 has 13 amino acids. The CDR3, as DNA: TGTGCCAGCTCACCGCCTATGTGGGAGACCCAGTACTTC. Translation gives CASSPPMWETQYF.

This clone has a single count. This chain connects TRBV18 to TRBJ1-2; no firm D call. Germline V CDR1 and CDR2: KGHSH, LQKENI. This CDR3 is built from 12 residues. V shed 6 bases and J shed 2 bases, with 7 bases lying between them. The CDR3 protein is CASSPENYGYTF. The CDR3 DNA reads as TGTGCCAGCTCCCCCGAGAACTATGGCTACACCTTC.

CDR3 protein: CASSHPRRTGPYEQYF. For the CDR3, the DNA is TGTGCCAGCAGCCATCCGAGACGGACAGGGCCCTACGAGCAGTACTTC. The rearrangement uses TRBV7-9 and TRBJ2-7; TRBD1 agrees at 8 bases. This CDR3 has 16 amino acids. CDR1 is SEHNR, CDR2 FQNEAQ, per germline (reference sequence). V lost 5 bases and J lost 2; bases outside the gene matches: 11. Variable domain in full (rest from reference TRBV7-9 and TRBJ2-7): DTGVSQNPRHKITKRGQNVTFRCDPISEHNRLYWYRQTLGQGPEFLTYFQNEAQLEKSRLLSDRFSAERPKGSFSTLEIQRTEQGDSAMYLCASSHPRRTGPYEQYFGPGTRLTVT.